In its sample, the clone carrying this TCR beta chain was seen once. As yet, its antigen is unknown. Produced via immunoSEQ multiplex PCR; TCRdb's table is partial and in-frame only. The table has hundreds of thousands of clones, about 95% seen once. CDR1 and CDR2 (germline): SNHLY, FYNNEI. The CDR3 totals 16 residues. Between the trimmed V and J ends, which lost 0 bases and 0 bases, there was a span of 12 bases. In the naive CD8 group, cells lacked CD45RO and were positively selected for CCR7, so terminally differentiated effector memory CD45RA+ cells were left out. These data are taken from a study of shared clonotypes between healthy human individuals. Findings and limits, study-wide: Generally, naive subsets (rather than memory subsets) showed larger estimated richness. Non-shared clonotypes had lower generation probabilities than those shared by all four donors.

This sequence originates from a woman in her 30s in good health. This rearrangement joins TRBV2 to TRBJ2-7; no clear D gene. The specimen sequenced was naive CD8+ T cells sorted from blood. CDR3 sequence: CASSEALGGFSYEQYF. The CDR3 bases are TGTGCCAGCAGTGAAGCGCTAGGCGGATTCTCCTACGAGCAGTACTTC.